The 10 T cell receptor beta chains given below trace back to one sample, sequenced in a study of blood T cell repertoires in COVID-19. The repertoire was sequenced with immunoSEQ multiplex PCR; TCRdb's copy has only in-frame clones and lacks some. The repertoire holds hundreds of thousands of clones, with around 90% as singletons. The sample was PBMCs or T cells enriched from blood (not recorded which). These receptors originate from a young man who had been exposed to COVID-19.

The chain combines TRBV5-1 with TRBJ2-7, with TRBD1 matching over 7 bases. Germline values: CDR1 SGHRS, CDR2 YFSETQ. CDR3 length: 14 residues. V dropped 0 bases and J dropped 6; count of bases not matched to a gene: 6. The CDR3 DNA reads TGCGCCAGCAGCTTGGCAGTAGGGGGCGGCGAGCAGTACTTC. This gives the protein CASSLAVGGGEQYF.

This sequence joins TRBV2 and TRBJ2-7, with a tentative D call TRBD1 (6 bases). CDR1 SNHLY and CDR2 FYNNEI come from the germline V gene. The CDR3 is 17 residues long. V was clipped by 7 bases and J by 0 bases, with 22 bases between them. CDR3 in amino acids: CASNSIQGHQLSYEQYF. In DNA, the CDR3 is TGTGCCAGCAACTCTATACAGGGACACCAGCTCTCCTACGAGCAGTACTTC.

The chain is built from TRBV30 and TRBJ1-1; 9 positions match TRBD1. The CDR3 totals 12 residues. The germline V gene has CDR1 GTSNPN and CDR2 SVGIG (reference sequence). The ends lost 4 bases at V and 7 bases at J; junction bases unmatched: 4. The CDR3 bases are TGTGCCTGGATAGGGGACAGGGTTGAAGCTTTCTTT. Translation: CAWIGDRVEAFF.

V gene TRBV7-9 combines with J gene TRBJ2-7, with a possible D match to TRBD1 (5 bases). Looked up from germline, CDR1 is SEHNR and CDR2 is FQNEAQ (reference sequence). Trimming cost V 3 bases and J 1 base, with 13 bases left between them. The CDR3 length is 15 residues. The CDR3 region is CASSFDSYASYEQYF. The CDR3 DNA sequence: TGTGCCAGCAGCTTTGACAGCTATGCTTCCTACGAGCAGTACTTC. Combining the CDR3 with reference TRBV7-9 and TRBJ2-7 gives the whole variable domain DTGVSQNPRHKITKRGQNVTFRCDPISEHNRLYWYRQTLGQGPEFLTYFQNEAQLEKSRLLSDRFSAERPKGSFSTLEIQRTEQGDSAMYLCASSFDSYASYEQYFGPGTRLTVT.

This chain connects TRBV4-2 to TRBJ1-4; D remains ambiguous. Looked up from germline, CDR1 is LGHNA and CDR2 is YNFKEQ. This CDR3 is 16 amino acids long. V was trimmed by 4 bases and J by 3 bases, leaving 15 bases between them. The CDR3: CASSRNRRSPNEKLFF. In nucleotides, the CDR3 is TGTGCCAGCAGCCGGAATAGACGGAGCCCTAATGAAAAACTGTTTTTT.

The chain has TRBV14 and TRBJ2-7, with TRBD1 identical over 7 bases. Unmatched junction bases numbered 4, after V lost 3 bases and J lost 2 bases. CDR3 length equals 14 residues. Germline CDR1 reads SGHDN; CDR2 reads FVKESK. For the CDR3, the DNA is TGTGCCAGCAGCCAGGTAGGGACAGCCTACGAGCAGTACTTC. This encodes CASSQVGTAYEQYF.

V usage is TRBV28 and J usage is TRBJ1-2, with D perhaps TRBD1 (5 bases). The ends were cut back, 2 bases at V and 3 bases at J, with 10 bases in the middle. This CDR3 is 14 amino acids long. Germline values: CDR1 MDHEN, CDR2 SYDVKM. For the CDR3, the DNA is TGTGCCAGCAGTTTAGGGCAGGGTCACTATGGCTACACCTTC. Amino acid sequence: CASSLGQGHYGYTF.

The chain carries TRBV21-1 and TRBJ1-6; the listed D gene, TRBD1, was not tested against the DNA. TRBV21-1 is classified as a pseudogene. CDR3 length equals 17 residues. Written as DNA, the CDR3 is TGTGCCAGCAGCAAAGCGCTCCTGGGGACAGGGGAATCACCCCTCCACTTT. Translated: CASSKALLGTGESPLHF.

This chain connects TRBV7-3 to TRBJ1-2; TRBD1 matches at 7 bases. Germline values: CDR1 SGHTA, CDR2 FQGTGA. V shed 2 bases and J 4 bases; nucleotides not matched to a gene: 7. The CDR3 is 15 amino acids. In DNA form, the CDR3 reads TGTGCCAGCAGCTTAGTGGGGACAGACCTCTATGGCTACACCTTC. It translates to CASSLVGTDLYGYTF.

This chain joins TRBV4-3 and TRBJ2-7; 7 nucleotides align to TRBD1. The V gene's germline CDR1 is LGHNA and CDR2 YSLEER. J was trimmed by 2 bases and V by 2 bases; bases with no gene match: 3. This CDR3 is 14 amino acids long. DNA of the CDR3: TGCGCCAGCAGCCAACAACAGGGGCCCTACGAGCAGTACTTC. This translates into CASSQQQGPYEQYF.